Below, 18 T cell receptor beta chains from the same sample are listed, as sequenced in a study of blood T cell repertoires in COVID-19. Using immunoSEQ multiplex PCR, the repertoire was profiled, and TCRdb retains in-frame clones only, with some absent. The data show 110,000 or so clones, approximately 92% seen once. The sequenced sample was peripheral blood. These receptors came from a man between 70 and 80 years old with active or convalescent COVID-19.

The chain links TRBV9 to TRBJ2-7, with 8 bases identical to TRBD1. J gave up 6 bases and V 0 bases, and 11 bases lay outside the gene matches. Germline assignment: CDR1 SGDLS and CDR2 YYNGEE. The CDR3 consists of 16 residues. CDR3 loop: CASSVAPAGGIVEQYF. CDR3 sequence (DNA): TGTGCCAGCAGCGTAGCTCCTGCAGGGGGCATTGTCGAGCAGTACTTC.

The table lists this clone with a few counts. The gene calls are TRBV27 and TRBJ2-7; D gene uncertain. V lost 3 bases, J lost 1 base, and 7 bases lay in between. Germline V CDR1 and CDR2: MNHEY, SMNVEV (reference sequence). This CDR3 has 13 residues. The chain's CDR3 is CASSFQRSYEQYF. CDR3 nucleotides: TGTGCCAGCAGTTTTCAGAGGTCCTACGAGCAGTACTTC.

V gene TRBV5-1 combines with J gene TRBJ2-1; 11 positions match TRBD2. Looked up from germline, CDR1 is SGHRS and CDR2 is YFSETQ. The CDR3 has 18 residues. Trimming took 0 bases from V and 4 from J; bases not matched to a gene: 9. CDR3 region: CASSLANTSGRRYNEQFF. Here the CDR3 DNA reads TGCGCCAGCAGCTTGGCCAATACTAGCGGGAGAAGGTACAATGAGCAGTTCTTC.

The chain couples TRBV19 to TRBJ2-7; 8 nucleotides match TRBD1. This CDR3 is 18 amino acids long. Germline CDR1 and CDR2: LNHDA and SQIVND (reference sequence). Trimming cost V 5 bases and J 2 bases; bases outside gene matches: 17. The CDR3 spells CASSLPAGTGEAPYEQYF. The CDR3 nucleotides are TGTGCCAGTAGTCTCCCGGCTGGGACAGGAGAGGCGCCCTACGAGCAGTACTTC.

Written as DNA, the CDR3 is TGTGCCAGCAGCCCTGCCCAGGGAAACAGCCACGAGCAGTACTTC. Protein sequence: CASSPAQGNSHEQYF. V gene TRBV7-2 combines with J gene TRBJ2-7, with TRBD1 as a possible D gene (5 bases). The germline V gene has CDR1 SGHTA and CDR2 FQGNSA. This CDR3 has 15 residues. Trimming shortened V by 5 bases and J by 5 bases, and 19 bases separated the two germline ends.

The chain has TRBV4-1 and TRBJ2-1, with 8 bases fitting TRBD1. The CDR3 has 15 amino acids. Germline CDR1 and CDR2: MGHRA and YSYEKL. After removal of 0 bases from V and 8 bases from J, the junction contained 6 bases not matched to a gene. The CDR3 DNA reads as TGCGCCAGCAGCCAAGACGGACAGGGAGGCGATGAGCAGTTCTTC. Its protein product is CASSQDGQGGDEQFF.

The CDR3 DNA reads as TGTGCCAGCAGACGTACCGGGACGACATTGGGAGGGGAGCAGTTCTTC. Its translation: CASRRTGTTLGGEQFF. This rearrangement joins TRBV2 to TRBJ2-1, with TRBD2 matching 7 bases. J gave up 10 bases and V 6 bases, and 18 bases lay outside the gene matches. Germline loops: CDR1 SNHLY, CDR2 FYNNEI. This CDR3 has 16 amino acids.

The V gene is TRBV19, the J gene TRBJ2-1, with 15 nucleotides matching TRBD2. Germline lookup yields CDR1 LNHDA and CDR2 SQIVND (reference sequence). There are 17 residues in the CDR3. The V segment lost 5 bases and the J segment 7 bases; nucleotides outside the gene matches: 9. Written as DNA, the CDR3 is TGTGCCAGTAGTCCGGGACTAGCGGGAGGATTTGGTAATGAGCAGTTCTTC. Protein sequence: CASSPGLAGGFGNEQFF. Based on the CDR3 plus reference TRBV19 and TRBJ2-1, the full variable domain is DGGITQSPKYLFRKEGQNVTLSCEQNLNHDAMYWYRQDPGQGLRLIYYSQIVNDFQKGDIAEGYSVSREKKESFPLTVTSAQKNPTAFYLCASSPGLAGGFGNEQFFGPGTRLTVL.

V usage is TRBV5-8 and J usage is TRBJ1-4, with D unclear. Germline CDR1 is SGHTS and CDR2 is YDEGEE. The CDR3 runs 16 residues. Trimming took off 0 bases at V and 2 bases at J, with 11 bases between the two ends. The CDR3 sequence is CASSLAGGSTNEKLFF. The CDR3 DNA sequence: TGTGCCAGCAGCTTGGCCGGAGGGAGCACTAATGAAAAACTGTTTTTT.

V usage is TRBV5-4 and J usage is TRBJ2-1; D possibly corresponds to TRBD2 (6 bases). The CDR3 spans 16 residues. The ends were cut back, 5 bases at V and 0 bases at J, with 15 bases in the middle. Looked up from germline, CDR1 is SGHNT and CDR2 is YYREEE (reference sequence). CDR3 nucleotides: TGTGCCAGCAGTCCTCGACTGACTAGCTCCTACAATGAGCAGTTCTTC. Translation gives CASSPRLTSSYNEQFF.

The chain is built from TRBV15 and TRBJ2-7; 8 nucleotides line up with TRBD1. The CDR3 contains 15 residues. Looked up from germline, CDR1 is LNHNV and CDR2 is YYDKDF (reference sequence). The J segment lost 6 bases and the V segment lost 0 bases, leaving 7 bases of the junction unmatched. The CDR3 spells CATSRDQGAGREQYF. The CDR3 DNA follows: TGTGCCACCAGCAGAGATCAGGGGGCGGGGCGCGAGCAGTACTTC.

The chain is built from TRBV27 and TRBJ1-4, with D perhaps TRBD1 (5 bases). The CDR3 length is 14 residues. Germline V CDR1 and CDR2: MNHEY, SMNVEV (reference sequence). Between the trimmed V and J ends, which lost 2 bases and 8 bases, there was a span of 12 bases. CDR3 in amino acids: CASSLGARVEKLFF. DNA for the CDR3: TGTGCCAGCAGTTTAGGGGCCAGAGTCGAAAAACTGTTTTTT.

This chain connects TRBV27 to TRBJ2-3, with D possibly TRBD2 on 6 matching bases. Trimming took off 8 bases at V and 4 bases at J, with 16 bases between the two ends. The CDR3 has 14 residues. Germline V gene lookup returns CDR1 MNHEY and CDR2 SMNVEV (reference sequence). CDR3 in amino acids: CASRRGMLADTQYF. The CDR3 region has the DNA TGTGCCAGCCGGCGGGGTATGTTGGCAGATACGCAGTATTTT.

This clone was detected once. The chain has TRBV20-1 and TRBJ1-5; no clear D gene. The CDR3 extends over 13 amino acids. Looked up from germline, CDR1 is DFQATT and CDR2 is SNEGSKA (reference sequence). Trimming took off 3 bases at V and 6 bases at J, with 12 bases between the two ends. CDR3: CSASNTAGQPQHF. In nucleotides, the CDR3 is TGCAGTGCTAGTAACACGGCAGGTCAGCCCCAGCATTTT.

The chain recombines TRBV11-2 with TRBJ2-7; D possibly corresponds to TRBD2 (6 bases). V dropped 1 base and J dropped 1 base, with 11 bases sitting between them. Germline V gives CDR1 SGHAT, CDR2 FQNNGV. CDR3 length: 15 amino acids. The CDR3 region is CASSLGGTSSYEQYF. The CDR3 nucleotides are TGTGCCAGCAGCTTAGGTGGGACTTCTTCCTACGAGCAGTACTTC.

This chain uses TRBV7-8 with TRBJ1-5; TRBD1 matches at 8 bases. With 5 bases clipped from V and 2 bases from J, the junction kept 5 bases outside the gene matches. This CDR3 is 15 amino acids long. CDR1 SGHVS and CDR2 FQNEAQ come from the germline V gene. CDR3 protein: CASSPGTGRNQPQHF. CDR3 in DNA: TGTGCCAGCAGCCCCGGGACAGGCCGCAATCAGCCCCAGCATTTT.

This chain connects TRBV3-1 (or the pseudogene TRBV3-2) to TRBJ1-1; D gene uncertain. Germline V gives CDR1 LGHDT, CDR2 YNNKEL (reference sequence). The CDR3 sequence is 13 residues long. Trimming cost V 3 bases and J 4 bases, with 9 bases left between them. CDR3 nucleotides: TGTGCCAGCAGCCATGAGTTTACCACTGAAGCTTTCTTT. Encoded protein: CASSHEFTTEAFF.

V and J are TRBV7-2 and TRBJ2-7; tentatively, D is TRBD1 (6 bases). The V gene lost 2 bases and the J gene lost 1 base, with 12 bases spanning the gap. This CDR3 spans 15 amino acids. Germline values: CDR1 SGHTA, CDR2 FQGNSA. The CDR3, as DNA: TGTGCCAGCAGCTTAAGACAGGACCCATCCTACGAGCAGTACTTC. Its translation: CASSLRQDPSYEQYF.